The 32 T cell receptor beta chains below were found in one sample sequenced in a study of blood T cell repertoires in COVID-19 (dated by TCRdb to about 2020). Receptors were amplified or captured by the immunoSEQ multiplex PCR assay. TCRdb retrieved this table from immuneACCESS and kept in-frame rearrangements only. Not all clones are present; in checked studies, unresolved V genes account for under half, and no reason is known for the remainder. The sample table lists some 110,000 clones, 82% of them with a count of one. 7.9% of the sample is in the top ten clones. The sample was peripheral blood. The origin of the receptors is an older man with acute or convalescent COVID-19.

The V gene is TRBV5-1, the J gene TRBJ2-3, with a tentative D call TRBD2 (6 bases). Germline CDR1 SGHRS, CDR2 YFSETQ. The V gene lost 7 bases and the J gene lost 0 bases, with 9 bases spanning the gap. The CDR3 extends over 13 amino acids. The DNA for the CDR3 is TGCGCCAGCGGGGCGGGAAGCACAGATACGCAGTATTTT. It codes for CASGAGSTDTQYF.

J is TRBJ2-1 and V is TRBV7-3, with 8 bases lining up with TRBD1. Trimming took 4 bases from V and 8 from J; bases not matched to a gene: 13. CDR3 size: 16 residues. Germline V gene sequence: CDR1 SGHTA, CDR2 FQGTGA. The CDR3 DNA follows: TGTGCCAGCAGCTCCAACGCAGGGGGCGCGATAGATGAGCAGTTCTTC. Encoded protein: CASSSNAGGAIDEQFF.

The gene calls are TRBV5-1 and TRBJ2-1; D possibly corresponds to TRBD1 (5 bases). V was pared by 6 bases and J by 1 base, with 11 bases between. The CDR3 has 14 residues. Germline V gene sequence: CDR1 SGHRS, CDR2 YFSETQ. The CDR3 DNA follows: TGCGCCAGCACAAGGGGCCAGTCCTACAATGAGCAGTTCTTC. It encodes CASTRGQSYNEQFF.

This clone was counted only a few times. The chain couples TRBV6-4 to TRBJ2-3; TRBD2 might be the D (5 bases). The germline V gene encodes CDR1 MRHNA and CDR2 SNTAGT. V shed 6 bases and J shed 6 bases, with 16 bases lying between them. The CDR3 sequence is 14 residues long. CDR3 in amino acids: CASSVGPRADTQYF. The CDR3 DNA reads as TGTGCCAGCAGCGTCGGGCCGCGGGCGGATACGCAGTATTTT.

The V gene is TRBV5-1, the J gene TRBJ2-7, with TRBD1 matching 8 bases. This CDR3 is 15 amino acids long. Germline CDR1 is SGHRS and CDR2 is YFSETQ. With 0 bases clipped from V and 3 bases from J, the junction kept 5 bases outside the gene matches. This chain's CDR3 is CASSLAGTGFYEQYF. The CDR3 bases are TGCGCCAGCAGCTTGGCCGGGACAGGATTCTACGAGCAGTACTTC.

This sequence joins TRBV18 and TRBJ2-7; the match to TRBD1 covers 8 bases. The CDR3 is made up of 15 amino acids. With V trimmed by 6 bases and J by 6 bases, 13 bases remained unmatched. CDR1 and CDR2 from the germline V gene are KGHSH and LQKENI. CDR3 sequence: CASSPGLTGDGEQYF. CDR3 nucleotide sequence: TGTGCCAGCTCCCCGGGTCTGACAGGGGACGGCGAGCAGTACTTC.

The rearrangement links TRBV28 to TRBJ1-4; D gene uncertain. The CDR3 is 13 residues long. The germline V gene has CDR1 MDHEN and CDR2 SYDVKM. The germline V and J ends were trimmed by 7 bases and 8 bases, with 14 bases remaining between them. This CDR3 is CASKGTSGEKLFF. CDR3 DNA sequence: TGTGCCAGCAAAGGCACCTCGGGAGAAAAACTGTTTTTT.

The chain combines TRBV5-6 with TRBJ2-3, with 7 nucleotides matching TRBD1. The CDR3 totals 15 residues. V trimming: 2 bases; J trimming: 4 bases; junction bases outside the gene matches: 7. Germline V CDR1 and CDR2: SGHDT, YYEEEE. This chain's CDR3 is CASSLPGQTSDTQYF. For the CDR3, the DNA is TGTGCCAGCAGCTTACCGGGACAGACATCAGATACGCAGTATTTT.

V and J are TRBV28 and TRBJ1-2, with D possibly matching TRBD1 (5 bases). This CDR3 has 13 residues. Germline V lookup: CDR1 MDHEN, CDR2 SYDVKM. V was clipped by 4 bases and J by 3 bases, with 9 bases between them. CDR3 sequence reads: CASSWGVDYGYTF. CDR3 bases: TGTGCCAGCAGTTGGGGGGTGGACTATGGCTACACCTTC.

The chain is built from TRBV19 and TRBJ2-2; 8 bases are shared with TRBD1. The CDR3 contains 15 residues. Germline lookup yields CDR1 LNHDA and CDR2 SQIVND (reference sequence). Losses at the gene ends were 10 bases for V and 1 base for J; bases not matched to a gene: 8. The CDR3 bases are TGTGCCACCACTCCCGGGACAGGGAACACCGGGGAGCTGTTTTTT. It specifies CATTPGTGNTGELFF.

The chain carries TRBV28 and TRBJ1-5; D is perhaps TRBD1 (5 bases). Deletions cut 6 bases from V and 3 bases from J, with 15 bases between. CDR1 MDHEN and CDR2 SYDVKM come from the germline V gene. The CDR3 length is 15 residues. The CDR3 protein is CASRPQGRLNQPQHF. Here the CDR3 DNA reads TGTGCCAGCAGACCCCAGGGAAGGCTCAATCAGCCCCAGCATTTT.

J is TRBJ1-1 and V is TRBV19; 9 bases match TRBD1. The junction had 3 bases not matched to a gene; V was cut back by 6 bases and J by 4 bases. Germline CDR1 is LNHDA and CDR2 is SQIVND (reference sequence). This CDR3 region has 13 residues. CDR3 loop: CASSETGGTEAFF. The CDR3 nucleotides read TGTGCCAGTAGCGAGACAGGGGGCACTGAAGCTTTCTTT.

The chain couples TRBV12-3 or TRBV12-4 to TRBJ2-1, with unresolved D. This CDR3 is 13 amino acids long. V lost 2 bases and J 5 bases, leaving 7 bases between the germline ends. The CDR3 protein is CASSLRSHNEQFF. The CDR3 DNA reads TGTGCCAGCAGTTTAAGGAGTCACAATGAGCAGTTCTTC.

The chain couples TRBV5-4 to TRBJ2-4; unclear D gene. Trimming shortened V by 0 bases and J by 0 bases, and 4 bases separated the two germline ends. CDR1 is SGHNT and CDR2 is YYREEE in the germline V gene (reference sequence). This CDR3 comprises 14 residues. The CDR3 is CASSLGAAKNIQYF. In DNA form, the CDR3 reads TGTGCCAGCAGCTTGGGGGCAGCCAAAAACATTCAGTACTTC. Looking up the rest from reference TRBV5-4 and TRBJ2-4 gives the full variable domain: ETGVTQSPTHLIKTRGQQVTLRCSSQSGHNTVSWYQQALGQGPQFIFQYYREEENGRGNFPPRFSGLQFPNYSSELNVNALELDDSALYLCASSLGAAKNIQYFGAGTRLSVL.

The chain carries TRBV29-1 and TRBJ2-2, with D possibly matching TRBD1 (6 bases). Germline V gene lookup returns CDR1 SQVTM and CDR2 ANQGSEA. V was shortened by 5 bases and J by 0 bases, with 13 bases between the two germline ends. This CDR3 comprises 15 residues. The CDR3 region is CSVTGQLSNTGELFF. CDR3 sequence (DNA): TGCAGCGTTACCGGACAGCTCTCGAACACCGGGGAGCTGTTTTTT.

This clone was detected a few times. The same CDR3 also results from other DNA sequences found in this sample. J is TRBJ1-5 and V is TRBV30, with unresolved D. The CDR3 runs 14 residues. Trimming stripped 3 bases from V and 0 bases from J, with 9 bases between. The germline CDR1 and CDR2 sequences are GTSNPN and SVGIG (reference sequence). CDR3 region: CAWSAGGSNQPQHF. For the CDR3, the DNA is TGTGCCTGGAGCGCCGGCGGTAGCAATCAGCCCCAGCATTTT.

DNA of the CDR3: TGTGCCGGACATCCCGCAGGGGTTTCACCCCTCCACTTT. Amino acids: CAGHPAGVSPLHF. The rearrangement joins TRBV30 to TRBJ1-6; D perhaps matches TRBD1 (6 bases). The CDR3 is 13 residues long. V lost 8 bases and J lost 9, with 17 bases in between. Looked up from germline, CDR1 is GTSNPN and CDR2 is SVGIG (reference sequence).

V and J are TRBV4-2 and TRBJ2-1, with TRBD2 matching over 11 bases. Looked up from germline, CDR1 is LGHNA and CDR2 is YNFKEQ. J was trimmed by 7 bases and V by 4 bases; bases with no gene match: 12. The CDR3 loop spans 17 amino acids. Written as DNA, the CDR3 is TGTGCCAGCAGCCGACTTAGCGGGAGGGCGGTAGGAAATGAGCAGTTCTTC. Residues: CASSRLSGRAVGNEQFF.

The CDR3 is CASSVARQGYGYTF. Here the CDR3 DNA reads TGTGCCAGCAGCGTAGCCCGACAGGGTTACGGCTACACCTTC. J is TRBJ1-2 and V is TRBV9, with 7 bases aligning to TRBD1. The CDR3 extends over 14 amino acids. Germline CDR1 reads SGDLS; CDR2 reads YYNGEE. Unmatched junction bases numbered 7, after V lost 0 bases and J lost 8 bases.

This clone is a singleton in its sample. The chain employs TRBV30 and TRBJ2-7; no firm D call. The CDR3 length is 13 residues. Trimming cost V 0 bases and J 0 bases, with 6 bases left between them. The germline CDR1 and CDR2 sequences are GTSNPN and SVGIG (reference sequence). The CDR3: CAWSVLASYEQYF. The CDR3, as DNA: TGTGCCTGGAGTGTATTAGCCTCCTACGAGCAGTACTTC.

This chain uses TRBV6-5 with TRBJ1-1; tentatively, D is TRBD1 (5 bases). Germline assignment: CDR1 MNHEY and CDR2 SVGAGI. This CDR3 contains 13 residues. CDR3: CATQEYSGTEAFF. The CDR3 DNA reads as TGTGCGACGCAGGAGTACTCAGGGACTGAAGCTTTCTTT.

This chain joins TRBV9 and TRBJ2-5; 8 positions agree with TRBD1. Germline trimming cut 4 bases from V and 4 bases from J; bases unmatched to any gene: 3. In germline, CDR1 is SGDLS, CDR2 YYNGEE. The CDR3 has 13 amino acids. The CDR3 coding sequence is TGTGCCAGCAGCCCACAGGGGGGAGAGACCCAGTACTTC. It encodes CASSPQGGETQYF.

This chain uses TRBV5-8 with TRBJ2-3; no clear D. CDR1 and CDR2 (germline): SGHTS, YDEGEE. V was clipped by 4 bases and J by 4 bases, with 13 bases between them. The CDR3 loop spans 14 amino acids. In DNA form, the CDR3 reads TGTGCCAGCAGCCCCCGGGTTGGCGCAGATACGCAGTATTTT. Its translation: CASSPRVGADTQYF.

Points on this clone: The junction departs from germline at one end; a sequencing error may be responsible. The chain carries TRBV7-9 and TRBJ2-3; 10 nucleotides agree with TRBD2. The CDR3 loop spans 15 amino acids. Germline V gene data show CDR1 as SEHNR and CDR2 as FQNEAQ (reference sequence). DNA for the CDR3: TGTGCCAGCAGTTTAGCGGGAGGCCGCACAGATACGCAGTATTTT. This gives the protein CASSLAGGRTDTQYF.

CDR3 in DNA: TGTGCCAGTAGTCCTATGGACAGGGCAAGTGGCTACACCTTC. Translation gives CASSPMDRASGYTF. The chain has TRBV19 and TRBJ1-2, with TRBD1 matching over 8 bases. CDR3 size: 14 residues. J was trimmed by 7 bases and V by 5 bases; bases with no gene match: 9. CDR1 and CDR2 from the germline V gene are LNHDA and SQIVND (reference sequence).

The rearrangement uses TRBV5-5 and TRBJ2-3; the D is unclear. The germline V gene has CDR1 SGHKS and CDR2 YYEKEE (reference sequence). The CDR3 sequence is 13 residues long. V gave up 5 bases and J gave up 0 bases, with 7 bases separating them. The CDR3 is CASRRASTDTQYF. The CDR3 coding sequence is TGTGCCAGCAGGAGAGCTAGCACAGATACGCAGTATTTT. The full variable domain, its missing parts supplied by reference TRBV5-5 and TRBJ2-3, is DAGVTQSPTHLIKTRGQQVTLRCSPISGHKSVSWYQQVLGQGPQFIFQYYEKEERGRGNFPDRFSARQFPNYSSELNVNALLLGDSALYLCASRRASTDTQYFGPGTRLTVL.

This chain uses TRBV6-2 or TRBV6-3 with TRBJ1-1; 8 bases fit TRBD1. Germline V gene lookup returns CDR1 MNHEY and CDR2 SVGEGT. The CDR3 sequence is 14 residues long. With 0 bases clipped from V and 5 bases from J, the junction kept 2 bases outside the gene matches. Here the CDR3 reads CASSYSQGGTEAFF. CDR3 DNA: TGTGCCAGCAGTTACTCACAGGGGGGGACTGAAGCTTTCTTT.

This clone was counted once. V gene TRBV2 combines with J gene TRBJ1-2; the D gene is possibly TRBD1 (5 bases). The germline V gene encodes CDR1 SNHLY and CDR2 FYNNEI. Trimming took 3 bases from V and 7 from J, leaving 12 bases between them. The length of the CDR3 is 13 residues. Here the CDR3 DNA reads TGTGCCAGCAGTGACCAGGGTCCCAGTGGCTACACCTTC. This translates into CASSDQGPSGYTF.

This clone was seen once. CDR3 sequence reads: CASSLDRGQSPLHF. The CDR3 DNA follows: TGTGCCAGCAGCTTAGACAGGGGGCAGTCACCCCTCCACTTT. V usage is TRBV7-3 and J usage is TRBJ1-6, with 10 bases fitting TRBD1. V was pared by 2 bases and J by 10 bases, with 2 bases of the junction left unmatched. The CDR3 runs 14 residues. The germline CDR1 and CDR2 sequences are SGHTA and FQGTGA.

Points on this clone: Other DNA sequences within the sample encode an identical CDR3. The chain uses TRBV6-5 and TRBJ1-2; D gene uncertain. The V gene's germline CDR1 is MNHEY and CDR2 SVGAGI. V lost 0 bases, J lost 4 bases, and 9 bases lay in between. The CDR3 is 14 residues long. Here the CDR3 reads CASSYSRGPYGYTF. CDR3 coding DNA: TGTGCCAGCAGTTACTCGAGAGGTCCCTATGGCTACACCTTC.

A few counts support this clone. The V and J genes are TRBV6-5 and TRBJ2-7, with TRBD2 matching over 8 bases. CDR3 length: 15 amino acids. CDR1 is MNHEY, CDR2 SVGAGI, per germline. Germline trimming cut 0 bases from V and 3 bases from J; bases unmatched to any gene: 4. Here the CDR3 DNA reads TGTGCCAGCAGTTACTCGTATAGCGGGGACTACGAGCAGTACTTC. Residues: CASSYSYSGDYEQYF.

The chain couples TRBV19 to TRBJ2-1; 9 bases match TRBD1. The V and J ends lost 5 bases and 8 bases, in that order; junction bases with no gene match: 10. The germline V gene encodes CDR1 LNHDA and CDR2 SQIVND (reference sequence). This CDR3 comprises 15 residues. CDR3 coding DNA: TGTGCCAGTAGTGTCCCGGGACAGGGCGTATATGAGCAGTTCTTC. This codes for CASSVPGQGVYEQFF.